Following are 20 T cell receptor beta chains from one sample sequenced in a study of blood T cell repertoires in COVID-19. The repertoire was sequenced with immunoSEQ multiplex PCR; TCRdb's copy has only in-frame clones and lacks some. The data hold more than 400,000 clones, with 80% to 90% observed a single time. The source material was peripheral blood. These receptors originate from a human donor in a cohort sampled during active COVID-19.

The CDR3: CASSSSALTYEQYF. In DNA, the CDR3 is TGTGCCAGCAGCTCTAGCGCCCTCACCTACGAGCAGTACTTC. The chain employs TRBV5-6 and TRBJ2-7; possible D gene TRBD2, 6 bases. This CDR3 contains 14 residues. V was trimmed by 3 bases and J by 2 bases, leaving 12 bases between them. The germline V gene encodes CDR1 SGHDT and CDR2 YYEEEE.

CDR3 in amino acids: CASSLEGITEAFF. CDR3 DNA: TGTGCCAGCAGTTTGGAGGGAATCACTGAAGCTTTCTTT. The chain joins TRBV27 to TRBJ1-1; D remains unclear. Germline V gene data show CDR1 as MNHEY and CDR2 as SMNVEV (reference sequence). V lost 3 bases and J lost 4, with 9 bases in between. The CDR3 spans 13 residues.

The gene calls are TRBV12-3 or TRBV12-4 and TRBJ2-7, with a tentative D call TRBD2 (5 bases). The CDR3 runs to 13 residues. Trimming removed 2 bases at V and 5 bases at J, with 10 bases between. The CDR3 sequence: CASSLQLANEQYF. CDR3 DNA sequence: TGTGCCAGCAGTTTACAGCTAGCCAACGAGCAGTACTTC.

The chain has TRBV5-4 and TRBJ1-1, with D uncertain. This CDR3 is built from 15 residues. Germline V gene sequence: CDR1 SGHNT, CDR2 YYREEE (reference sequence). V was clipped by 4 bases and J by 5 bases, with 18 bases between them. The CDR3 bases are TGTGCCAGCAGCCCCCCTTCCCGCCGGGGAACTGAAGCTTTCTTT. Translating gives CASSPPSRRGTEAFF.

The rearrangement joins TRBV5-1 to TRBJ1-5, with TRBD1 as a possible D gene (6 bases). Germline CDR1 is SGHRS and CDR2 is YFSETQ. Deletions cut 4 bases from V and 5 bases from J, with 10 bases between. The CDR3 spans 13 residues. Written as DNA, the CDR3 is TGCGCCAGCAGCGAACAGGGAGATCAGCCCCAGCATTTT. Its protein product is CASSEQGDQPQHF.

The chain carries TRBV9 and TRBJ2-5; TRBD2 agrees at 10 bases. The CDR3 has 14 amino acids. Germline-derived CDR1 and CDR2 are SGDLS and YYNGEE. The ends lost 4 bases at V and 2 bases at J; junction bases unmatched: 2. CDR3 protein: CASSFSGGQETQYF. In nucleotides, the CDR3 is TGTGCCAGCAGCTTTAGCGGGGGGCAAGAGACCCAGTACTTC.

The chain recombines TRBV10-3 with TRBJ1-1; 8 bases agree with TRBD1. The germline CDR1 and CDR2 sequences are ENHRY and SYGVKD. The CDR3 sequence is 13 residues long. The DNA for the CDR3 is TGTGCGTTTGCAGGGGGCACGAACACTGAAGCTTTCTTT. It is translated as CAFAGGTNTEAFF.

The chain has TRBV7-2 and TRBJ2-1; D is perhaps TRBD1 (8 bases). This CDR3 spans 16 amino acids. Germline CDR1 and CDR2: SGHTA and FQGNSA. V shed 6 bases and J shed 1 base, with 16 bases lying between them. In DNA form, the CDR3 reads TGTGCCAGCAGTTATGGACAGGGAGGGTCCTACAATGAGCAGTTCTTC. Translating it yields CASSYGQGGSYNEQFF.

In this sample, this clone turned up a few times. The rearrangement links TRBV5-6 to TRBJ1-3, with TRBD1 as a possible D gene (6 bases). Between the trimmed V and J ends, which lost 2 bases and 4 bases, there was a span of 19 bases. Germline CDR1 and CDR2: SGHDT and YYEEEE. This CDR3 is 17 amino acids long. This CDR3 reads CASSFLYRVDSGNTIYF. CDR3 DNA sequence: TGTGCCAGCAGCTTTTTGTACAGGGTGGATTCAGGAAACACCATATATTTT.

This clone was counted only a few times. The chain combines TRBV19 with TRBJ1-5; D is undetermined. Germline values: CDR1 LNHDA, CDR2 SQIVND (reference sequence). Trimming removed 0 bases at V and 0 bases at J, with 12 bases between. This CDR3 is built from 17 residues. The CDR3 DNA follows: TGTGCCAGTAGTATAGAGGTGGGGAGCTATAGCAATCAGCCCCAGCATTTT. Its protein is CASSIEVGSYSNQPQHF.

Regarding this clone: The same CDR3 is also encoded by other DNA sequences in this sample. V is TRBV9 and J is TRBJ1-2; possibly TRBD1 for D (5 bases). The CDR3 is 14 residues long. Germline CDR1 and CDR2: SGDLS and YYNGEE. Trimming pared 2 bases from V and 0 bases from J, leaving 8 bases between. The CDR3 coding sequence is TGTGCCAGCAGCGTGGGAGGGGCTAACTATGGCTACACCTTC. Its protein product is CASSVGGANYGYTF.

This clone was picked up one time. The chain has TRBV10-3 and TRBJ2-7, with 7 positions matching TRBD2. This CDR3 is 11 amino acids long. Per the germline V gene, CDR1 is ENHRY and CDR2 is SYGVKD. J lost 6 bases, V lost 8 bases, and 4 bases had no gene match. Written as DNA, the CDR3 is TGTGCCATCGCGGGGGAGGGCGAGCAGTACTTC. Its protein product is CAIAGEGEQYF.

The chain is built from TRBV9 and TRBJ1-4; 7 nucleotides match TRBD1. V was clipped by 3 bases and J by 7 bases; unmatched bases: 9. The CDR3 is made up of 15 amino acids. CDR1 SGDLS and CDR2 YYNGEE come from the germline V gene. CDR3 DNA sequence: TGTGCCAGCAGCGCCCCCGGGGCAGGGGGTGAAAAACTGTTTTTT. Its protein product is CASSAPGAGGEKLFF.

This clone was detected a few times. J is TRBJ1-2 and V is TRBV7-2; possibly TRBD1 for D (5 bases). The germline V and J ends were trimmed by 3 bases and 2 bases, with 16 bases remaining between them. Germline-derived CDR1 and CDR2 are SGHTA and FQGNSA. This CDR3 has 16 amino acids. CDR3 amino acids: CASSFIRGPHNYGYTF. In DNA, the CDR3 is TGTGCCAGCAGCTTTATTAGGGGTCCCCACAACTATGGCTACACCTTC. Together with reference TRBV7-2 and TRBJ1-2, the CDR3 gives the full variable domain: GAGVSQSPSNKVTEKGKDVELRCDPISGHTALYWYRQSLGQGLEFLIYFQGNSAPDKSGLPSDRFSAERTGGSVSTLTIQRTQQEDSAVYLCASSFIRGPHNYGYTFGSGTRLTVV.

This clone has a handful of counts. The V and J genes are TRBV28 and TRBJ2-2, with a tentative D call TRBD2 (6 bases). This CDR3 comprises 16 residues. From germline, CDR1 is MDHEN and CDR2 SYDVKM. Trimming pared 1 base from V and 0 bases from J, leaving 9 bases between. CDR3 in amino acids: CASSLSSATNTGELFF. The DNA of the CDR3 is TGTGCCAGCAGTTTATCTAGCGCAACGAACACCGGGGAGCTGTTTTTT.

The CDR3 loop is CAWTGAGSEAFF. The CDR3 region has the DNA TGTGCCTGGACAGGGGCAGGATCTGAAGCTTTCTTT. This chain links TRBV30 with TRBJ1-1; D may be TRBD1 (6 bases). The V end lost 4 bases, the J end lost 6 bases, and 12 bases lay between the germline ends. This CDR3 is 12 amino acids long. CDR1 GTSNPN and CDR2 SVGIG come from the germline V gene (reference sequence).

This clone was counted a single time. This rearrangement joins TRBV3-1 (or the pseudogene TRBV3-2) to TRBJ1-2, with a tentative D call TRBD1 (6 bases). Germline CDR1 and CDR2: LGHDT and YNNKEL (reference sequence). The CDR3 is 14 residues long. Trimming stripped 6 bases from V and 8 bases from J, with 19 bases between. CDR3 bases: TGTGCCAGCAGACTGGCGGGGGGCGAGCTCGGCTACACCTTC. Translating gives CASRLAGGELGYTF.

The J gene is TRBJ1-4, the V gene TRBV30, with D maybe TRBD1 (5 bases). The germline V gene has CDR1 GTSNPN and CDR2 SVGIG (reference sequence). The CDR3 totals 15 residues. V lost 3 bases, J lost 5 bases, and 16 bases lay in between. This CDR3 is CAWRIKQANNEKLFF. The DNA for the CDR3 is TGTGCCTGGAGGATCAAACAGGCGAACAATGAAAAACTGTTTTTT.

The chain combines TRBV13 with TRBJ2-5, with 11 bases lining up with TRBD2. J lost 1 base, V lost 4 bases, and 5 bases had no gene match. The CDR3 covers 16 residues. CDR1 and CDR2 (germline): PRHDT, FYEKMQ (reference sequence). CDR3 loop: CASSSSGTSGQETQYF. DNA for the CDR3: TGTGCCAGCAGCTCGTCCGGGACTAGCGGCCAAGAGACCCAGTACTTC.

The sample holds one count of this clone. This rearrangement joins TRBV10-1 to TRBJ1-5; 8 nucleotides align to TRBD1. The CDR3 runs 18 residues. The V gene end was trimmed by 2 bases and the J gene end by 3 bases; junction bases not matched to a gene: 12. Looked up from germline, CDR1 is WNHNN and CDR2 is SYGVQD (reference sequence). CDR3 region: CASSEKDRDELVNQPQHF. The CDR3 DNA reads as TGCGCCAGCAGTGAGAAGGACAGGGACGAGTTGGTCAATCAGCCCCAGCATTTT.